A single sample gave rise to the 15 T cell receptor beta chains below, sequenced in a study of cytomegalovirus exposure and HLA in healthy donors. The PCR ran on 60 Vbeta and 13 Jbeta primers. Sequenced by immunoSEQ multiplex PCR; TCRdb stores in-frame clones only, minus some. The profile shows under 130,000 clones, 76% of them singletons. Specimen: PBMCs. Receptors originate from a woman under 30 in good health and CMV-seropositive.

The chain carries TRBV10-3 and TRBJ2-7, with 8 nucleotides matching TRBD1. The V and J ends lost 7 bases and 5 bases, in that order; junction bases with no gene match: 10. The germline V gene has CDR1 ENHRY and CDR2 SYGVKD. This CDR3 spans 14 amino acids. The CDR3: CAITSGTGANEQYF. CDR3 nucleotide sequence: TGTGCCATCACCTCCGGGACAGGCGCCAACGAGCAGTACTTC.

This clone has just a few counts. V is TRBV5-4 and J is TRBJ1-4; no definite D call. Germline values: CDR1 SGHNT, CDR2 YYREEE (reference sequence). The CDR3 covers 15 residues. The germline V and J ends were trimmed by 3 bases and 3 bases, with 12 bases remaining between them. CDR3 DNA sequence: TGTGCCAGCAGCTCCGAGGTTGTGGCTAATGAAAAACTGTTTTTT. Amino acids: CASSSEVVANEKLFF.

This clone was counted only a few times. The chain uses TRBV7-9 and TRBJ2-7, with D possibly matching TRBD2 (6 bases). V was cut by 3 bases and J by 2 bases, with 17 bases left in between. The V gene's germline CDR1 is SEHNR and CDR2 FQNEAQ (reference sequence). CDR3 length equals 16 residues. The CDR3 region is CASSLGVGDSAYEQYF. The CDR3 nucleotides are TGTGCCAGCAGCTTGGGGGTTGGGGACTCGGCCTACGAGCAGTACTTC.

The chain couples TRBV2 to TRBJ2-2; D gene ambiguous. Trimming took off 4 bases at V and 3 bases at J, with 15 bases between the two ends. CDR1 and CDR2 (germline): SNHLY, FYNNEI. The CDR3 consists of 16 residues. CDR3 region: CASSGPGAIYTGELFF. The CDR3 nucleotides read TGTGCCAGCAGTGGGCCAGGCGCAATTTACACCGGGGAGCTGTTTTTT.

V gene TRBV7-6 combines with J gene TRBJ2-1, with 9 bases that match TRBD2. Per germline, CDR1 SGHVS and CDR2 FNYEAQ. The ends lost 1 base at V and 7 bases at J; junction bases unmatched: 11. The CDR3 covers 17 residues. CDR3 region: CASSLGLAAKGENEQFF. The CDR3 nucleotides read TGTGCCAGCAGCTTAGGACTAGCGGCGAAAGGGGAGAATGAGCAGTTCTTC. Full variable domain (rest looked up from reference TRBV7-6 and TRBJ2-1): GAGVSQSPRYKVTKRGQDVALRCDPISGHVSLYWYRQALGQGPEFLTYFNYEAQQDKSGLPNDRFSAERPEGSISTLTIQRTEQRDSAMYRCASSLGLAAKGENEQFFGPGTRLTVL.

This sequence joins TRBV7-9 and TRBJ2-5, with TRBD2 matching 8 bases. The CDR3 is 15 amino acids. Germline V lookup: CDR1 SEHNR, CDR2 FQNEAQ (reference sequence). Trimming removed 5 bases from V and 2 bases from J; junction bases left unmatched: 7. The DNA for the CDR3 is TGTGCCAGCAGCCGCAGCGGGGGATTACAAGAGACCCAGTACTTC. Residues: CASSRSGGLQETQYF.

This clone was counted a few times. This specimen includes other DNA sequences encoding the same CDR3. The chain carries TRBV27 and TRBJ2-1, with 9 bases that match TRBD1. The CDR3 spans 18 residues. The ends lost 5 bases at V and 2 bases at J; junction bases unmatched: 13. CDR1 is MNHEY, CDR2 SMNVEV, per germline (reference sequence). Here the CDR3 reads CASSPTGGSPSPYNEQFF. Written as DNA, the CDR3 is TGTGCCAGCAGTCCGACAGGGGGGAGTCCCTCGCCCTACAATGAGCAGTTCTTC.

This chain links TRBV4-3 with TRBJ1-4; maybe TRBD1 (5 bases). The germline gives CDR1 LGHNA, CDR2 YSLEER. The CDR3 loop spans 18 amino acids. V was cut by 0 bases and J by 0 bases, with 14 bases left in between. CDR3 residues: CASSQDPQTDATNEKLFF. CDR3 sequence (DNA): TGCGCCAGCAGCCAAGACCCGCAGACAGATGCAACTAATGAAAAACTGTTTTTT.

This clone was counted between two and nine times. The chain employs TRBV11-3 and TRBJ1-4; 7 bases are shared with TRBD1. This CDR3 comprises 18 residues. With V trimmed by 1 base and J by 4 bases, 12 bases remained unmatched. Germline-derived CDR1 and CDR2 are SGHNT and YENEEA. The CDR3 sequence is CASSLGRQGRILNEKLFF. In nucleotides, the CDR3 is TGTGCCAGCAGCTTAGGACGACAGGGCAGGATCCTTAATGAAAAACTGTTTTTT.

This chain joins TRBV7-2 and TRBJ1-1, with a possible D match to TRBD1 (5 bases). The CDR3 is made up of 12 amino acids. V lost 2 bases and J 11 bases, leaving 12 bases between the germline ends. Germline assignment: CDR1 SGHTA and CDR2 FQGNSA. This CDR3 is CASSLSWGDAFF. The CDR3 DNA is TGTGCCAGCAGCTTAAGCTGGGGCGATGCTTTCTTT.

CDR3 nucleotides: TGTGCCAGCAGGGACAGGGGAGGCACTGAAGCTTTCTTT. Protein product: CASRDRGGTEAFF. This chain uses TRBV2 with TRBJ1-1; the match to TRBD1 covers 9 bases. Germline CDR1 is SNHLY and CDR2 is FYNNEI. CDR3 length: 13 amino acids. Trimming took 6 bases from V and 4 from J; bases not matched to a gene: 3. The complete variable domain, with remaining parts taken from reference TRBV2 and TRBJ1-1, reads EPEVTQTPSHQVTQMGQEVILRCVPISNHLYFYWYRQILGQKVEFLVSFYNNEISEKSEIFDDQFSVERPDGSNFTLKIRSTKLEDSAMYFCASRDRGGTEAFFGQGTRLTVV.

Worth noting for this clone: Compared with germline, one end of the junction differs, possibly owing to a read error. The chain combines TRBV10-1 with TRBJ2-3, with D possibly being TRBD2 (7 bases). The CDR3 is 14 residues long. The germline CDR1 and CDR2 sequences are WNHNN and SYGVQD (reference sequence). The CDR3 coding sequence is TGCGCCAGCAGTCGCGGGGGAGCGACAGGTACGCAGTATTTT. It is translated as CASSRGGATGTQYF.

V gene TRBV18 combines with J gene TRBJ2-2; 7 bases are shared with TRBD1. Germline V gene sequence: CDR1 KGHSH, CDR2 LQKENI. The CDR3 loop spans 17 amino acids. The V gene end was trimmed by 3 bases and the J gene end by 3 bases; junction bases not matched to a gene: 10. As DNA, the CDR3 is TGTGCCAGCTCACCCGGATTTAAGGGGGCGGACACCGGGGAGCTGTTTTTT. This translates into CASSPGFKGADTGELFF.

This chain connects TRBV30 to TRBJ2-7; 7 nucleotides match TRBD2. This CDR3 has 13 residues. CDR1 is GTSNPN and CDR2 is SVGIG in the germline V gene (reference sequence). V lost 3 bases and J lost 4; bases outside the gene matches: 6. CDR3 coding DNA: TGTGCCTGGAGGCGGGAGAAGGTTTACGAGCAGTACTTC. It yields the protein CAWRREKVYEQYF.

This clone was found once. J is TRBJ2-2 and V is TRBV5-4; 7 bases line up with TRBD2. The CDR3 is 16 residues long. Germline CDR1 SGHNT, CDR2 YYREEE (reference sequence). V lost 0 bases and J lost 6; bases outside the gene matches: 8. The CDR3 coding sequence is TGTGCCAGCAGCTTGGCGATGGGGAGGGCCGCCGGGGAGCTGTTTTTT. It translates to CASSLAMGRAAGELFF.